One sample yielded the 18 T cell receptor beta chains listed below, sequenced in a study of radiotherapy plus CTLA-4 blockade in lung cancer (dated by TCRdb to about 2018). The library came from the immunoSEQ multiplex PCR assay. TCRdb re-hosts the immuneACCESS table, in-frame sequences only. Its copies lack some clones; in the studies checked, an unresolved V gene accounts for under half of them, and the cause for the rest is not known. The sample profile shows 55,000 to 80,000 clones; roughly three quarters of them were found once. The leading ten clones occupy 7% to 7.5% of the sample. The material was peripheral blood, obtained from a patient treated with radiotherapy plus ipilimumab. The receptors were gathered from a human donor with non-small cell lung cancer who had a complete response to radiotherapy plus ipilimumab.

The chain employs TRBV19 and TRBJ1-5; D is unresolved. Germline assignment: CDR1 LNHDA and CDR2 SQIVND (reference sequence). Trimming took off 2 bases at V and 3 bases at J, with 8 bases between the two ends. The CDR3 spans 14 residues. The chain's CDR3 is CASSIRKFNQPQHF. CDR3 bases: TGTGCCAGTAGTATACGGAAGTTCAATCAGCCCCAGCATTTT.

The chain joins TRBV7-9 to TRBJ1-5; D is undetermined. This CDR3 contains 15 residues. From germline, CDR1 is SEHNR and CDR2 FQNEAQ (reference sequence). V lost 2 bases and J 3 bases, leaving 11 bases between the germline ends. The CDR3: CASSLYGRNNQPQHF. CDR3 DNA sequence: TGTGCCAGCAGCTTATACGGGAGAAACAATCAGCCCCAGCATTTT.

The CDR3 DNA sequence: TGCGCCAGCAGCCAAATCCTCGTAGGGGGGTGGGTGACTGAAGCTTTCTTT. It translates to CASSQILVGGWVTEAFF. The rearrangement uses TRBV4-1 and TRBJ1-1; a possible D gene is TRBD1 (6 bases). CDR1 and CDR2 from the germline V gene are MGHRA and YSYEKL. This CDR3 contains 17 residues. Trimming removed 2 bases from V and 5 bases from J, with 21 bases in between.

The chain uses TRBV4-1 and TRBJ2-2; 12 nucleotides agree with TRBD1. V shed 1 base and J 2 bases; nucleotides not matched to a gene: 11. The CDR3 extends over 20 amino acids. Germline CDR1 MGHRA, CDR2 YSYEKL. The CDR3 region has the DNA TGCGCCAGCAGCCAAGGAAACCGGGACAGGGGGCTCCTAAACACCGGGGAGCTGTTTTTT. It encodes CASSQGNRDRGLLNTGELFF.

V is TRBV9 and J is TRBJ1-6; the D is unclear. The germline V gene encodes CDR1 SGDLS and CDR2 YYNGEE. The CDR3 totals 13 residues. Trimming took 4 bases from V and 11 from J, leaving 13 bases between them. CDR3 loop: CASSPGPAAPLHF. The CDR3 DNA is TGTGCCAGCAGCCCCGGCCCAGCGGCACCCCTCCACTTT. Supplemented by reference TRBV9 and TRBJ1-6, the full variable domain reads DSGVTQTPKHLITATGQRVTLRCSPRSGDLSVYWYQQSLDQGLQFLIQYYNGEERAKGNILERFSAQQFPDLHSELNLSSLELGDSALYFCASSPGPAAPLHFGNGTRLTVT.

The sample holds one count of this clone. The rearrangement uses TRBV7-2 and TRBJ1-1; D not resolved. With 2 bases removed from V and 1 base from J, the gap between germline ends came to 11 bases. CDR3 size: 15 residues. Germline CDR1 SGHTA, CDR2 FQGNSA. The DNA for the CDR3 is TGTGCCAGCAGCTTACAGCCAGGAGCGAACACTGAAGCTTTCTTT. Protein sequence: CASSLQPGANTEAFF.

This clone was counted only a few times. The CDR3 DNA reads as TGTGCCACCAGCAGGGGAGGACAGGGACTAGAGACCCAGTACTTC. Translation: CATSRGGQGLETQYF. The genes are TRBV15 and TRBJ2-5, with 8 bases identical to TRBD1. Germline loops: CDR1 LNHNV, CDR2 YYDKDF (reference sequence). The CDR3 spans 15 residues. The J segment lost 4 bases and the V segment lost 3 bases, leaving 7 bases of the junction unmatched.

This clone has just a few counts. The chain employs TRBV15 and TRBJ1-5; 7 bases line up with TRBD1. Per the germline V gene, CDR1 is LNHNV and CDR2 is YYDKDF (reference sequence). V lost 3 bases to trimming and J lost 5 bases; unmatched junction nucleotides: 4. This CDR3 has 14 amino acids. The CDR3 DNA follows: TGTGCCACCAGCAGCAGGGGGAGAGATCAGCCCCAGCATTTT. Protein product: CATSSRGRDQPQHF. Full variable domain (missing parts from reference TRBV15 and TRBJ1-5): DAMVIQNPRYQVTQFGKPVTLSCSQTLNHNVMYWYQQKSSQAPKLLFHYYDKDFNNEADTPDNFQSRRPNTSFCFLDIRSPGLGDTAMYLCATSSRGRDQPQHFGDGTRLSIL.

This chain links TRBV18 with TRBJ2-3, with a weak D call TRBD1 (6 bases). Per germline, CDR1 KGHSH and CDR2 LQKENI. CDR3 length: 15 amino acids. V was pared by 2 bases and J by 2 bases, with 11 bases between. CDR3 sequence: CASSPARGNTDTQYF. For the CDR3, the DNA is TGTGCCAGCTCACCAGCCAGGGGCAACACAGATACGCAGTATTTT.

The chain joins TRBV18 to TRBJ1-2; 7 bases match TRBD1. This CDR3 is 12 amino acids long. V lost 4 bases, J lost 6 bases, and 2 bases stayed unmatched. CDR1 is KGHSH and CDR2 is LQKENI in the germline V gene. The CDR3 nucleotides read TGTGCCAGCTCACAGGGGGCGGATGGCTACACCTTC. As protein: CASSQGADGYTF.

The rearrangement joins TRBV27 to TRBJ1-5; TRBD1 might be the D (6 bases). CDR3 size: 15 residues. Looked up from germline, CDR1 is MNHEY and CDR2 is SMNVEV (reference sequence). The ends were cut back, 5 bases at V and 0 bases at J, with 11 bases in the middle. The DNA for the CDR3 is TGTGCCAGCAGTGCTGGACAGTTTAGCAATCAGCCCCAGCATTTT. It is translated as CASSAGQFSNQPQHF.

The CDR3 coding sequence is TGTGCCAGCAGCCCCCAGTCGGCGGGGGGGTACGTCCTGACTTTC. It is translated as CASSPQSAGGYVLTF. The gene calls are TRBV9 and TRBJ2-6, with TRBD2 matching over 9 bases. Germline V gives CDR1 SGDLS, CDR2 YYNGEE. The J segment lost 11 bases and the V segment lost 4 bases, leaving 10 bases of the junction unmatched. This CDR3 has 15 residues.

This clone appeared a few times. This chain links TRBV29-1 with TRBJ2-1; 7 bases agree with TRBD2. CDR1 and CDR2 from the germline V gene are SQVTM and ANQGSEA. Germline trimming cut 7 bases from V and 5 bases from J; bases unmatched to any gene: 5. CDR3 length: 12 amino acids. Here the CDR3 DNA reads TGCAGCGCCGGGAGGACTAACAATGAGCAGTTCTTC. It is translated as CSAGRTNNEQFF.

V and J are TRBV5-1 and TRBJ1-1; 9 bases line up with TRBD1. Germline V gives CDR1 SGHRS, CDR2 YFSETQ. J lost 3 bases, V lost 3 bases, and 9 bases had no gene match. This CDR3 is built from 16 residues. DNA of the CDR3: TGCGCCAGCAGCTATACCGGGACAGGGAGGTACACTGAAGCTTTCTTT. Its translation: CASSYTGTGRYTEAFF.

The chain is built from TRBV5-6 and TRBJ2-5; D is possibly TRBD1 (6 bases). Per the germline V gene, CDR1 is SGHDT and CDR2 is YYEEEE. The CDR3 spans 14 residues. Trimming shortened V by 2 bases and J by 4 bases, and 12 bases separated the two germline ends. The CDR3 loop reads CASSLTQGRETQYF. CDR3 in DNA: TGTGCCAGCAGCTTAACCCAGGGGCGAGAGACCCAGTACTTC.

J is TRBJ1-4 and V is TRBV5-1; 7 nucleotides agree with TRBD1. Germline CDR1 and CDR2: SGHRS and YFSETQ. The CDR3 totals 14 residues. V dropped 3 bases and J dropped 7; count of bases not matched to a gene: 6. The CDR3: CASSSGAGGEKLFF. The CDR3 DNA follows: TGCGCCAGCAGCTCGGGAGCAGGGGGTGAAAAACTGTTTTTT.

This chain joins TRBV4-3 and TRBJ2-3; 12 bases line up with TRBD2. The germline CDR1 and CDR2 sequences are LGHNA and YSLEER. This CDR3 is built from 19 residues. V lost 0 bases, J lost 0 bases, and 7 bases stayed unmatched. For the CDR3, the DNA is TGCGCCAGCAGCCAAGATCTGGCTAGCGGGGGGGTCAGCACAGATACGCAGTATTTT. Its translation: CASSQDLASGGVSTDTQYF.

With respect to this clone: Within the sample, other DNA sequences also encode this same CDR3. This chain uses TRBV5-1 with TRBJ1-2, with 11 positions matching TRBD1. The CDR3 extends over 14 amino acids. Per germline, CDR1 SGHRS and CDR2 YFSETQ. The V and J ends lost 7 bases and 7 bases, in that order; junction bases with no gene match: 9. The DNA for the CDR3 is TGCGCCAGCTCTCCGGGCGGGACAGGGGGTGGCTACACCTTC. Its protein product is CASSPGGTGGGYTF.